This TCR beta chain came from a study of T cell responses to AZD1222 COVID-19 vaccine. Germline lookup yields CDR1 LGHDT and CDR2 YNNKEL (reference sequence). The V end was cut by 0 bases, the J end by 2 bases, with 8 bases between. This CDR3 contains 16 residues. As to this clone: What it binds is not known.

Study-level findings and limits: Among spike-specific TCRs, nearly half reportedly target unmutated variant regions. The donor cohort was predominantly white British with a female majority, and clonal diversity may have been underestimated. The study found Spike-specific TCR breadth and depth rose after two AZD1222 doses.

The data were produced by immunoSEQ multiplex PCR, yet TCRdb's version contains in-frame clones alone and is incomplete. Of some 130,000 clones in the sample, about nine tenths were seen once. This clonotype was obtained from an adult in good health. The chain joins TRBV3-1 (or the pseudogene TRBV3-2) to TRBJ1-6, with D possibly matching TRBD1 (5 bases). The sequencing here drew on peripheral blood, taken on day 0 of AZD1222 vaccination. The CDR3 DNA reads as TGTGCCAGCAGCCAAGAGCCAGGGACCTATAATTCACCCCTCCACTTT. Protein sequence: CASSQEPGTYNSPLHF.